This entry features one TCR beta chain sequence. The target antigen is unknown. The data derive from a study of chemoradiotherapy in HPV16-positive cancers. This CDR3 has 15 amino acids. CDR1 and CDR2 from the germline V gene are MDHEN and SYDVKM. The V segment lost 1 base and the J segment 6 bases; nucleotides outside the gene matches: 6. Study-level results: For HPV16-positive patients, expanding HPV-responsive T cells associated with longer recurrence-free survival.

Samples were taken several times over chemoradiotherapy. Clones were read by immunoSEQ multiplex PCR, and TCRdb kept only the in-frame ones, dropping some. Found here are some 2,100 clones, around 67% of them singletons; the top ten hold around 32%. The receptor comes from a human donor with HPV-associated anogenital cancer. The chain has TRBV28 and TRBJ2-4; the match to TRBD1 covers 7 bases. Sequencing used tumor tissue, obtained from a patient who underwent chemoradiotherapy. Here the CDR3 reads CASSLFRAGGNIQYF. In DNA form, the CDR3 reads TGTGCCAGCAGTTTATTTAGGGCAGGGGGAAACATTCAGTACTTC.